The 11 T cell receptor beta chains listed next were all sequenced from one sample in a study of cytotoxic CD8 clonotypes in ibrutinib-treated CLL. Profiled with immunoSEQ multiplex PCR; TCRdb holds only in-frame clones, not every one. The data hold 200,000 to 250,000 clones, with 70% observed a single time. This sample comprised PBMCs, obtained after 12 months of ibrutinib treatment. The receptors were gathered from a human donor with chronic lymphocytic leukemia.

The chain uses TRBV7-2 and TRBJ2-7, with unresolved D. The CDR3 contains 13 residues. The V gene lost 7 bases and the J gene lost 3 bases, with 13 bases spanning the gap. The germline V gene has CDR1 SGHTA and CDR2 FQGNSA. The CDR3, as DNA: TGTGCCAGCACCAGAAACCTGGGCTACGAGCAGTACTTC. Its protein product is CASTRNLGYEQYF.

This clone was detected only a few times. The DNA of the CDR3 is TGTGCCACCAGCAAAACCGGCGTTCAGCCCCAGCATTTT. Amino acid sequence: CATSKTGVQPQHF. The chain is built from TRBV15 and TRBJ1-5; D not resolved. The CDR3 runs to 13 residues. The V end was cut by 4 bases, the J end by 6 bases, with 10 bases between. Germline V gene lookup returns CDR1 LNHNV and CDR2 YYDKDF (reference sequence).

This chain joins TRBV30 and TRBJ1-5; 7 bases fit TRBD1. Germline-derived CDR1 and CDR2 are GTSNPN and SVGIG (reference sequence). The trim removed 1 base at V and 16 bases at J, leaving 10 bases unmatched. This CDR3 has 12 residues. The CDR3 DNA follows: TGTGCCTGGAGTGCCACCCAGGGGGAACGACATTTT. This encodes CAWSATQGERHF.

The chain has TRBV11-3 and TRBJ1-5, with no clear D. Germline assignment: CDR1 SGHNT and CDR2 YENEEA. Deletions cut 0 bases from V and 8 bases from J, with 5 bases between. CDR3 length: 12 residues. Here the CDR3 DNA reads TGTGCCAGCAGCTTAGATGGGGAGCCCCAGCATTTT. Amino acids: CASSLDGEPQHF. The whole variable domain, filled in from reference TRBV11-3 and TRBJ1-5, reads EAGVVQSPRYKIIEKKQPVAFWCNPISGHNTLYWYLQNLGQGPELLIRYENEEAVDDSQLPKDRFSAERLKGVDSTLKIQPAELGDSAVYLCASSLDGEPQHFGDGTRLSIL.

Here the CDR3 reads CASSVGTALRTDTQYF. DNA for the CDR3: TGTGCCAGCAGCGTAGGGACGGCGCTGCGCACAGATACGCAGTATTTT. V is TRBV9 and J is TRBJ2-3; D not resolved. CDR3 length: 16 amino acids. V dropped 0 bases and J dropped 1 base, with 12 bases sitting between them. Germline CDR1 and CDR2: SGDLS and YYNGEE.

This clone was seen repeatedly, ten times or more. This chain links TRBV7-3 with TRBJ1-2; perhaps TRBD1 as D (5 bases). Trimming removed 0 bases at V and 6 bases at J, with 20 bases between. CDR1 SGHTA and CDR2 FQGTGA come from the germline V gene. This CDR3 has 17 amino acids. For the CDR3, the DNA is TGTGCCAGCAGCTTAACCCCCACGCCGGCCAGGGTTAATGGCTACACCTTC. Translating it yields CASSLTPTPARVNGYTF.

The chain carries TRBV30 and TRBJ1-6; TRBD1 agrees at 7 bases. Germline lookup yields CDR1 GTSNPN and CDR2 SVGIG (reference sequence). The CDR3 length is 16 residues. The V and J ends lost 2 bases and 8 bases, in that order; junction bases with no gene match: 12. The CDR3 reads CAWSFRGNRGDSPLHF. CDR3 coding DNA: TGTGCCTGGAGTTTCCGGGGAAACAGGGGTGATTCACCCCTCCACTTT.

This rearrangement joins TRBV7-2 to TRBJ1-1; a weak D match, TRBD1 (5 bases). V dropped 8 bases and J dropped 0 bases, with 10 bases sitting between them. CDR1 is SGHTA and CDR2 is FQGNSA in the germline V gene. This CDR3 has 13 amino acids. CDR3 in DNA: TGTGCCAGCGGGGCAGCTATGAACACTGAAGCTTTCTTT. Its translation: CASGAAMNTEAFF. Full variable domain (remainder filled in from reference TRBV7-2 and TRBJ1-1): GAGVSQSPSNKVTEKGKDVELRCDPISGHTALYWYRQSLGQGLEFLIYFQGNSAPDKSGLPSDRFSAERTGGSVSTLTIQRTQQEDSAVYLCASGAAMNTEAFFGQGTRLTVV.

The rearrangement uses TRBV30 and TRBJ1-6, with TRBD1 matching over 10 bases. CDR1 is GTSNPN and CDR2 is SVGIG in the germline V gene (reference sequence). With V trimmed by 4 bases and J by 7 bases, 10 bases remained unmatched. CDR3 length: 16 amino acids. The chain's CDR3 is CAWISRTGGKNSPLHF. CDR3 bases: TGTGCCTGGATCTCTCGGACAGGGGGGAAAAATTCACCCCTCCACTTT.

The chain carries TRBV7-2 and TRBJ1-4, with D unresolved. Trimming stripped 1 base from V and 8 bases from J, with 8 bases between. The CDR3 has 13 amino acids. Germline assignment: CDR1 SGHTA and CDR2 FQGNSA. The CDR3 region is CASSLGFPEKLFF. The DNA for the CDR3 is TGTGCCAGCAGCTTAGGTTTCCCCGAAAAACTGTTTTTT.

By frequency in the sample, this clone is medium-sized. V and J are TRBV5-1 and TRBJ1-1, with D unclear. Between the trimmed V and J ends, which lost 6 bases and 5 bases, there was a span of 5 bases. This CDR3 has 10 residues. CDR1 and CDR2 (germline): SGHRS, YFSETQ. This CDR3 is CASTKTEAFF. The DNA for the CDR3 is TGCGCCAGCACGAAGACTGAAGCTTTCTTT.